The 12 T cell receptor beta chains below come from one sample, sequenced in a study of T cells in Graves' hyperthyroidism and ophthalmopathy. Amplification of TCR beta CDR3 regions used RNA as the template. Primed by the HTBI set, a first-round RT-PCR was run on the TCR CDR3. TCRdb passed the multiplex PCR reads through MiXCR, listing each CDR3 protein once. The repertoire has 360,000 or so distinct CDR3 sequences, approximately 19% of them found once; the top ten carry about 4%. Sequencing was carried out using blood. The source is a woman aged 18-29 years with Graves' hyperthyroidism.

The chain couples TRBV27 to TRBJ2-5; D may match TRBD1 or TRBD2 (5 bases each). The CDR3 spans 13 residues. Germline V gene sequence: CDR1 MNHEY, CDR2 SMNVEV (reference sequence). V was cut by 8 bases and J by 5 bases, with 15 bases left in between. The CDR3 is CASGGLAWETQYF. The CDR3 region has the DNA TGTGCCAGCGGGGGATTAGCTTGGGAGACCCAGTACTTC.

This clonotype was counted ten times or more. The rearrangement links TRBV10-3 to TRBJ1-1; D uncertain. This CDR3 contains 12 residues. Germline V CDR1 and CDR2: ENHRY, SYGVKD. V lost 3 bases and J lost 4, with 6 bases in between. CDR3 amino acids: CAISESGTEAFF. The CDR3 DNA reads as TGTGCCATCAGTGAATCAGGCACTGAAGCTTTCTTT.

This clonotype was found many times. The chain joins TRBV20-1 to TRBJ2-4; 7 bases are a match to TRBD2. This CDR3 region has 19 residues. V trimming: 1 base; J trimming: 0 bases; junction bases outside the gene matches: 15. Per the germline V gene, CDR1 is DFQATT and CDR2 is SNEGSKA (reference sequence). The CDR3 sequence is CSARGPLGAGPLAKNIQYF. CDR3 bases: TGCAGTGCTAGAGGCCCCCTCGGAGCGGGGCCACTAGCCAAAAACATTCAGTACTTC.

This chain uses TRBV12-3 or TRBV12-4 with TRBJ1-1; 12 bases are a match to TRBD1. J was trimmed by 7 bases and V by 5 bases; bases with no gene match: 5. CDR3 length equals 14 residues. The CDR3 DNA reads TGTGCCAGCAGTCTGGGACAGGGGGCAAGTGAAGCTTTCTTT. This translates into CASSLGQGASEAFF.

CDR3 sequence (DNA): TGTGCCAGCAGACCCGGACAGGGAGGAGTAAGCAATCAGCCCCAGCATTTT. Amino acids: CASRPGQGGVSNQPQHF. This chain links TRBV12-3 or TRBV12-4 with TRBJ1-5; 8 nucleotides match TRBD1. V lost 6 bases, J lost 1 base, and 11 bases stayed unmatched. The length of the CDR3 is 17 residues.

This clonotype was seen at least ten times. The gene calls are TRBV20-1 and TRBJ2-5; D is possibly TRBD2 (5 bases). V lost 7 bases and J lost 6, with 18 bases in between. Germline CDR1 reads DFQATT; CDR2 reads SNEGSKA (reference sequence). This CDR3 contains 13 residues. CDR3: CSGKDPGEQTQYF. In DNA, the CDR3 is TGCAGTGGAAAAGATCCCGGGGAGCAGACCCAGTACTTC.

There are many counts of this clonotype. V is TRBV20-1 and J is TRBJ1-3; 7 positions match TRBD1. CDR1 and CDR2 from the germline V gene are DFQATT and SNEGSKA (reference sequence). The CDR3 is made up of 14 amino acids. Trimming at V came to 3 bases and at J to 0 bases, leaving 2 bases not matched to a gene. The CDR3 here is CSARDRSSGNTIYF. Written as DNA, the CDR3 is TGCAGTGCTAGGGACAGGTCCTCTGGAAACACCATATATTTT.

About this clonotype: With a much larger clone just one base away, this may be a read error. This chain joins TRBV7-2 and TRBJ1-2; D gene uncertain. Trimming took 5 bases from V and 7 from J, leaving 17 bases between them. There are 14 residues in the CDR3. Germline V CDR1 and CDR2: SGHTA, FQGNSA. The CDR3 sequence: CASSAYSGHIGYTF. CDR3 nucleotide sequence: TGTGCCAGCAGCGCATACAGTGGGCACATTGGCTACACCTTC.

This clonotype has only a few counts. The V gene is TRBV4-1, the J gene TRBJ2-2; 8 bases agree with TRBD1. Trimming removed 1 base from V and 6 bases from J; junction bases left unmatched: 7. The CDR3 spans 16 residues. Germline V CDR1 and CDR2: MGHRA, YSYEKL. CDR3: CASSQGTGFAAGELFF. CDR3 bases: TGCGCCAGCAGCCAAGGGACAGGGTTCGCGGCCGGGGAGCTGTTTTTT.

This clonotype was counted ten times or more. This chain links TRBV20-1 with TRBJ2-7, with TRBD2 as a possible D gene (7 bases). The length of the CDR3 is 15 residues. Trimming took off 5 bases at V and 0 bases at J, with 17 bases between the two ends. Germline lookup yields CDR1 DFQATT and CDR2 SNEGSKA (reference sequence). CDR3 nucleotides: TGCAGTGCTGTACCGGGGGGCTTATCCTCCTACGAGCAGTACTTC. Protein: CSAVPGGLSSYEQYF.

This clonotype has at least ten counts. The chain combines TRBV14 with TRBJ1-1; D perhaps matches TRBD1 (5 bases). The CDR3 spans 14 residues. In germline, CDR1 is SGHDN, CDR2 FVKESK. V was cut by 4 bases and J by 0 bases, with 9 bases left in between. CDR3 nucleotides: TGTGCCAGCAGCCCCAGGGAGTTGAACACTGAAGCTTTCTTT. Its protein product is CASSPRELNTEAFF.

This clonotype was seen ten or more times. The rearrangement links TRBV2 to TRBJ2-7, with D unresolved. V lost 1 base to trimming and J lost 6 bases, with 13 bases between them. There are 14 residues in the CDR3. Per germline, CDR1 SNHLY and CDR2 FYNNEI. CDR3 loop: CASSEVFPSSEQYF. Written as DNA, the CDR3 is TGTGCCAGCAGTGAAGTTTTCCCGAGTTCCGAGCAGTACTTC.